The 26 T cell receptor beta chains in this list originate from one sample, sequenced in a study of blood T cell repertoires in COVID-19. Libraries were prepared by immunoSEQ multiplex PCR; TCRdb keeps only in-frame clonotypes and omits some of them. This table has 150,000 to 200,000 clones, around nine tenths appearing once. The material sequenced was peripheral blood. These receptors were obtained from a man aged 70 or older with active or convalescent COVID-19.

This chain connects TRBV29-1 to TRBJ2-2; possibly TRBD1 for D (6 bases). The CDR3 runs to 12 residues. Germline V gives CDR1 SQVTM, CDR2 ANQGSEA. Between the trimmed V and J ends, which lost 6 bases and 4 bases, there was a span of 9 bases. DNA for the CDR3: TGCAGCGTCACAGGGTCCACCGGGGAGCTGTTTTTT. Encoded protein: CSVTGSTGELFF.

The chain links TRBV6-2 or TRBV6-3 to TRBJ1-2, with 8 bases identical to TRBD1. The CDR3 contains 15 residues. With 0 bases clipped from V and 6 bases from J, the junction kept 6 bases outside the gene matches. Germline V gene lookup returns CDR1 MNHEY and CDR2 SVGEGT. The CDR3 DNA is TGTGCCAGCAGTTACTCAGACAGGGGAGTACATGGCTACACCTTC. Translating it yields CASSYSDRGVHGYTF.

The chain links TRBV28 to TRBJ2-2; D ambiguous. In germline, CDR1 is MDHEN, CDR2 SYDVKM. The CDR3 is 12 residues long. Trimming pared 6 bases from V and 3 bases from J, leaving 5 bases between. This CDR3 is CASSRDTGELFF. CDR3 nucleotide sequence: TGTGCCAGCAGCCGGGACACCGGGGAGCTGTTTTTT.

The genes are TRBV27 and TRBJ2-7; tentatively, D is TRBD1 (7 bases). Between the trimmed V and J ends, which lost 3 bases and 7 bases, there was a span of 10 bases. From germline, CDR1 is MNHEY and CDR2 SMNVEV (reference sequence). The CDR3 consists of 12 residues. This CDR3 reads CASSLPGGEQYF. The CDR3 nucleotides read TGTGCCAGCAGTTTGCCAGGGGGGGAGCAGTACTTC.

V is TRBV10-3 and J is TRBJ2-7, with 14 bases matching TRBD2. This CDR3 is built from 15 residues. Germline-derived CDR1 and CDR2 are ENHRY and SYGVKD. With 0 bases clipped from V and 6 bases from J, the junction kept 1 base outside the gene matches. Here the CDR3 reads CAISESTSGRAEQYF. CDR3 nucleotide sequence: TGTGCCATCAGTGAGTCGACTAGCGGGAGGGCCGAGCAGTACTTC.

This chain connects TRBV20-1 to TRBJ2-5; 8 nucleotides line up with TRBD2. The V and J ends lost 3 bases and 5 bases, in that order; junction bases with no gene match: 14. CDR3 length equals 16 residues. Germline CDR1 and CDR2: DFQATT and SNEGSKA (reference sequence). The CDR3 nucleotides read TGCAGTGCTAGTCCCCCTTTAGGCGGGAGGAGGGAGACCCAGTACTTC. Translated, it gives CSASPPLGGRRETQYF.

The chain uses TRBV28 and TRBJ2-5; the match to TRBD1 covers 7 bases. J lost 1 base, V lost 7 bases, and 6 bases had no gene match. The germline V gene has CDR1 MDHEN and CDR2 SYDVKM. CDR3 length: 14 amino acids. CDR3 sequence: CASNRQGPQETQYF. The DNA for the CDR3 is TGTGCCAGCAATCGACAGGGCCCCCAAGAGACCCAGTACTTC.

CDR3 residues: CASSLGRSDYEQYF. The DNA for the CDR3 is TGTGCCAGCAGCTTAGGCCGTAGCGACTACGAGCAGTACTTC. V gene TRBV11-2 combines with J gene TRBJ2-7; D may be TRBD2 (5 bases). V was clipped by 1 base and J by 3 bases, with 10 bases between them. Per germline, CDR1 SGHAT and CDR2 FQNNGV. The CDR3 runs to 14 residues.

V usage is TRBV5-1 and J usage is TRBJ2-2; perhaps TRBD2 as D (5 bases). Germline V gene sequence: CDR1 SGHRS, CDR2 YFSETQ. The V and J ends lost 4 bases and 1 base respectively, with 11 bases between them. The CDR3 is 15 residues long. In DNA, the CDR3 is TGCGCCAGCAGCACGGACTTCTGGAACACCGGGGAGCTGTTTTTT. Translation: CASSTDFWNTGELFF.

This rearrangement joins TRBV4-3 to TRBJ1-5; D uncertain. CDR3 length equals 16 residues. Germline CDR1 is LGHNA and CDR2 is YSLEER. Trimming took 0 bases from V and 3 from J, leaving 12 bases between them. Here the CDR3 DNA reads TGCGCCAGCAGCCAAGATTGGAGGGTGGACAATCAGCCCCAGCATTTT. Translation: CASSQDWRVDNQPQHF.

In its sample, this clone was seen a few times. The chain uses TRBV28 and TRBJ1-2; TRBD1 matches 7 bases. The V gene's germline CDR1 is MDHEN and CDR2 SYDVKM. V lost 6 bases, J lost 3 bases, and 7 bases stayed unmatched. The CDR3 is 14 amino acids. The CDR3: CASRRQGGDYGYTF. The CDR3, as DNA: TGTGCCAGCAGAAGACAAGGGGGCGACTATGGCTACACCTTC.

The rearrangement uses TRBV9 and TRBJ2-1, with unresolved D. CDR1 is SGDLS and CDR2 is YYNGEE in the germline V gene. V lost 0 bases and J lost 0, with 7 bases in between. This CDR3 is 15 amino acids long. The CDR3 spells CASSVDPVSYNEQFF. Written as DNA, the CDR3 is TGTGCCAGCAGCGTAGACCCGGTCTCCTACAATGAGCAGTTCTTC.

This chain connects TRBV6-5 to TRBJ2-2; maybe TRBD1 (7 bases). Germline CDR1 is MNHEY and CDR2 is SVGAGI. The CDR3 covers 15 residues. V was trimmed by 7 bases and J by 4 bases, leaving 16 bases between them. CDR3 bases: TGTGCCAGCAAAGCACCGCAGGGGGGCACCGGGGAGCTGTTTTTT. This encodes CASKAPQGGTGELFF.

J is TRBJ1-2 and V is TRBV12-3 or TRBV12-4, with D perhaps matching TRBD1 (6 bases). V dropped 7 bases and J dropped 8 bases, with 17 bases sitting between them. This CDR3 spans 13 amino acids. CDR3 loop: CASTQTGHSGYTF. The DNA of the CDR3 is TGTGCCAGCACTCAAACGGGACATTCCGGCTACACCTTC.

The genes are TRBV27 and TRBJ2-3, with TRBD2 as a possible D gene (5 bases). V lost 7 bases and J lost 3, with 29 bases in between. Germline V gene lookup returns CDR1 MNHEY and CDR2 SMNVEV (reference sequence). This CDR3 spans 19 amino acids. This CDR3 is CASNWRGWASGRKTDTQYF. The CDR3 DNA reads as TGTGCCAGCAATTGGCGCGGATGGGCGAGCGGACGGAAAACAGATACGCAGTATTTT.

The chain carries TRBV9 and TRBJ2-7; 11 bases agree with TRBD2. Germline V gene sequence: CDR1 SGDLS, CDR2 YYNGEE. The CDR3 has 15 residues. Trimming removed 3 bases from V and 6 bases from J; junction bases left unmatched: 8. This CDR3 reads CASSEGTSGSLEQYF. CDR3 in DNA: TGTGCCAGCAGCGAGGGGACTAGCGGTAGCCTCGAGCAGTACTTC.

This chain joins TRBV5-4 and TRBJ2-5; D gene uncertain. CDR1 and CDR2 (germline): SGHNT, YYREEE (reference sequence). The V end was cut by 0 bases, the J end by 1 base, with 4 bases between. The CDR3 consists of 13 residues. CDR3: CASSLASQETQYF. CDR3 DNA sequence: TGTGCCAGCAGCTTGGCCAGCCAAGAGACCCAGTACTTC.

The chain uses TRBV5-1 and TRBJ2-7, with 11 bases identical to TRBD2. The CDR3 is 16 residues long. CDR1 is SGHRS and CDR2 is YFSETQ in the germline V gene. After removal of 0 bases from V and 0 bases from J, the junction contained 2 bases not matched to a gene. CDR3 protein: CASSLGLAGSSYEQYF. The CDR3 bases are TGCGCCAGCAGCTTGGGACTAGCGGGAAGCTCCTACGAGCAGTACTTC.

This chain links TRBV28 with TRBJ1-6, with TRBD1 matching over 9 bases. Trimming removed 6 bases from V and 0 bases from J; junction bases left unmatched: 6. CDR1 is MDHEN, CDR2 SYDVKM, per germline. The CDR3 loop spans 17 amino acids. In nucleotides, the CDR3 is TGTGCCAGCAGCCGAGGACAGGGGAGCTCCTATAATTCACCCCTCCACTTT. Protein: CASSRGQGSSYNSPLHF.

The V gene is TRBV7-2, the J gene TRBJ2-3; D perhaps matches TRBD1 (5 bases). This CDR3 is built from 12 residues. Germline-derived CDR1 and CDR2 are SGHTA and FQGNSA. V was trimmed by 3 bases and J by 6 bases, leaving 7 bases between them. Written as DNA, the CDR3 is TGTGCCAGCAGCTTGGGGCTGGATACGCAGTATTTT. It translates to CASSLGLDTQYF.

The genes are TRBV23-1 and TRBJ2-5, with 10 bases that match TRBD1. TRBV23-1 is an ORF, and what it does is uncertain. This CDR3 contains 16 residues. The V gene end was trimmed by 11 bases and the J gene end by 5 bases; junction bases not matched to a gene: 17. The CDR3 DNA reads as TGCGCCGGCCAACCCAGGGGGACAGGGGAATCGGAGACCCAGTACTTC. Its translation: CAGQPRGTGESETQYF.

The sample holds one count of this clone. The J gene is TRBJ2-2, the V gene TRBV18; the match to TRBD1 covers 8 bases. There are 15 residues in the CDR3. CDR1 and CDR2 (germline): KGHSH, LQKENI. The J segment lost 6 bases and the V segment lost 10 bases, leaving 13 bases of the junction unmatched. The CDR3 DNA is TGTGCCAACCCATCCAGGACAGGGTTTCCCGGGGAGCTGTTTTTT. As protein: CANPSRTGFPGELFF.

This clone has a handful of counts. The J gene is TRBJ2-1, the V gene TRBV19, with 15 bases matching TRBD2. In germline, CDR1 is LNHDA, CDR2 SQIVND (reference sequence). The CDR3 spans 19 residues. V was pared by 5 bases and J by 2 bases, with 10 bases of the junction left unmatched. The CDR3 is CASSGRGLAGGSPYNEQFF. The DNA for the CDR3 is TGTGCCAGTAGTGGGAGGGGACTAGCGGGAGGCAGCCCCTACAATGAGCAGTTCTTC.

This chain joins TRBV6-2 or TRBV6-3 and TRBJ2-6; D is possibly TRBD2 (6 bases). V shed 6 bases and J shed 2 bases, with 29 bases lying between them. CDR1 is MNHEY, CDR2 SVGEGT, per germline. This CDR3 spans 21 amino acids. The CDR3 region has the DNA TGTGCCAGCAGCCTACCCAGGCTAAGGGCAGGGACTTATGCTGGGGCCAACGTCCTGACTTTC. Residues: CASSLPRLRAGTYAGANVLTF.

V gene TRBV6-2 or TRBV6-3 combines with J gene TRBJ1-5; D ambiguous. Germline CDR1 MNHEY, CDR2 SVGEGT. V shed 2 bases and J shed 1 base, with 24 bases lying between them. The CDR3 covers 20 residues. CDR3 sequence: CASSYPTFSREVKSNQPQHF. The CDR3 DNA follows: TGTGCCAGCAGTTACCCGACATTCTCGCGGGAAGTGAAGAGCAATCAGCCCCAGCATTTT.

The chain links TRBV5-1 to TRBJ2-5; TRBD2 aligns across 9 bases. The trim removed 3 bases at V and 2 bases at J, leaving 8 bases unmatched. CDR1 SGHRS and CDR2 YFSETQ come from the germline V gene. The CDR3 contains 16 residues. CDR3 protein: CASSSTGGGAQETQYF. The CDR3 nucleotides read TGCGCCAGCAGCTCGACTGGCGGGGGGGCTCAAGAGACCCAGTACTTC.